Following are 13 T cell receptor beta chains from one sample sequenced in a study of blood T cells in healthy people across ages. It was with a sample-barcoded 5' primer and a J-beta primer mix that a second PCR of roughly 7 to 12 cycles was run. A single record per CDR3 protein comes from TCRdb applying MiXCR to the 5' RACE reads. The data hold some 1.5 million distinct CDR3 sequences, with 28% observed a single time. The source material was blood. These receptors originate from a woman younger than 45 in good health.

This clonotype was counted between two and nine times. V usage is TRBV6-2 or TRBV6-3 and J usage is TRBJ2-6; D is uncertain. The V end was cut by 6 bases, the J end by 0 bases, with 12 bases between. This CDR3 region has 16 residues. The V gene's germline CDR1 is MNHEY and CDR2 SVGEGT. The CDR3 DNA is TGTGCCAGCAGGAAAGCACAGACCTCTGGGGCCAACGTCCTGACTTTC. Translating it yields CASRKAQTSGANVLTF.

This clonotype has a handful of counts. J is TRBJ1-2 and V is TRBV7-3; TRBD1 is a possible D gene (6 bases). From germline, CDR1 is SGHTA and CDR2 FQGTGA. With 2 bases removed from V and 8 bases from J, the gap between germline ends came to 12 bases. This CDR3 has 13 residues. The CDR3: CASSLGDMRGYTF. CDR3 DNA sequence: TGTGCCAGCAGCTTAGGGGACATGAGGGGCTACACCTTC.

This clonotype came up a few times. The V call is TRBV20-1, the J call TRBJ2-3, with TRBD2 matching over 8 bases. This CDR3 spans 15 amino acids. V was clipped by 6 bases and J by 0 bases; unmatched bases: 8. Per germline, CDR1 DFQATT and CDR2 SNEGSKA (reference sequence). DNA of the CDR3: TGCAGTGCCATAGCGGGGAGGTCTAGCACAGATACGCAGTATTTT. It translates to CSAIAGRSSTDTQYF.

This chain links TRBV5-1 with TRBJ2-1, with D uncertain. Germline V gene data show CDR1 as SGHRS and CDR2 as YFSETQ. Trimming took 0 bases from V and 2 from J, leaving 6 bases between them. The CDR3 spans 14 residues. The CDR3 region is CASSLERAYNEQFF. In DNA form, the CDR3 reads TGCGCCAGCAGCTTGGAAAGGGCCTACAATGAGCAGTTCTTC.

This clonotype was seen only a few times. The rearrangement links TRBV4-3 to TRBJ2-1, with TRBD2 matching over 8 bases. V was pared by 8 bases and J by 9 bases, with 9 bases of the junction left unmatched. Germline values: CDR1 LGHNA, CDR2 YSLEER. CDR3 size: 13 residues. CDR3 protein: CASGSGGRLEQFF. The DNA for the CDR3 is TGCGCCAGCGGAAGTGGCGGGAGGCTTGAGCAGTTCTTC.

The rearrangement joins TRBV5-1 to TRBJ2-1, with D possibly being TRBD2 (5 bases). Between the trimmed V and J ends, which lost 0 bases and 10 bases, there was a span of 14 bases. This CDR3 is 14 amino acids long. Germline V CDR1 and CDR2: SGHRS, YFSETQ. The chain's CDR3 is CASSLDGLPVEQFF. The CDR3 DNA is TGCGCCAGCAGCTTGGACGGACTCCCAGTGGAGCAGTTCTTC. The full variable domain, its missing parts supplied by reference TRBV5-1 and TRBJ2-1, is KAGVTQTPRYLIKTRGQQVTLSCSPISGHRSVSWYQQTPGQGLQFLFEYFSETQRNKGNFPGRFSGRQFSNSRSEMNVSTLELGDSALYLCASSLDGLPVEQFFGPGTRLTVL.

Points on this clonotype: The junction differs from germline at one of its ends, possibly a read error. The chain couples TRBV20-1 to TRBJ2-7, with a possible D match to TRBD2 (6 bases). The CDR3 has 13 amino acids. Per germline, CDR1 DFQATT and CDR2 SNEGSKA (reference sequence). The CDR3 reads CSARENPSREQDF. The CDR3 DNA reads as TGCAGTGCTAGAGAGAATCCCTCTCGGGAGCAGGACTTC.

This clonotype was seen only a few times. V is TRBV7-2 and J is TRBJ1-1; the D is unclear. Germline values: CDR1 SGHTA, CDR2 FQGNSA. The CDR3 runs 12 residues. With 3 bases removed from V and 7 bases from J, the gap between germline ends came to 9 bases. This CDR3 reads CASSLNSGEAFF. In DNA form, the CDR3 reads TGTGCCAGCAGCTTGAACTCAGGTGAAGCTTTCTTT.

CDR3 coding DNA: TGCAGTGCTGGAAGGGGTTCTGAAGCTTTCTTT. As protein: CSAGRGSEAFF. The chain has TRBV20-1 and TRBJ1-1; D possibly corresponds to TRBD1 (5 bases). The CDR3 is 11 residues long. Germline loops: CDR1 DFQATT, CDR2 SNEGSKA (reference sequence). Trimming took 5 bases from V and 6 from J, leaving 10 bases between them.

The V call is TRBV11-1, the J call TRBJ2-7; a weak D match, TRBD2 (6 bases). The CDR3 is 15 residues long. Trimming pared 1 base from V and 3 bases from J, leaving 13 bases between. Germline loops: CDR1 SGHAT, CDR2 FQDESV (reference sequence). The CDR3 here is CASSLDSGHFYEQYF. In DNA form, the CDR3 reads TGTGCCAGCAGCTTAGATAGCGGACATTTCTACGAGCAGTACTTC.

CDR3 coding DNA: TGTGCCAGCAGTGAAGATTCGTTAATACGGGGCGGGGGGCTGAATACGCAGTATTTT. Its translation is CASSEDSLIRGGGLNTQYF. The rearrangement uses TRBV2 and TRBJ2-3, with 8 bases aligning to TRBD2. Trimming took 1 base from V and 7 from J; bases not matched to a gene: 19. Germline CDR1 SNHLY, CDR2 FYNNEI. This CDR3 comprises 19 residues.

Of note for this clonotype: Compared with germline, one end of the junction differs, possibly owing to a read error. This chain joins TRBV7-9 and TRBJ1-2, with a weak D call TRBD1 (6 bases). This CDR3 is built from 12 residues. In germline, CDR1 is SEHNR, CDR2 FQNEAQ (reference sequence). The CDR3, as DNA: TGTGCCAGCAGCCTGGGACATACGGGCTGCACCTTC. This sequence encodes CASSLGHTGCTF.

The gene calls are TRBV29-1 and TRBJ2-5; 7 nucleotides agree with TRBD2. Germline V CDR1 and CDR2: SQVTM, ANQGSEA. CDR3 length: 12 amino acids. J lost 13 bases, V lost 3 bases, and 11 bases had no gene match. For the CDR3, the DNA is TGCAGCGTTGAGGCCAGCGGGAAAGTGCGGTACTTC. This codes for CSVEASGKVRYF.